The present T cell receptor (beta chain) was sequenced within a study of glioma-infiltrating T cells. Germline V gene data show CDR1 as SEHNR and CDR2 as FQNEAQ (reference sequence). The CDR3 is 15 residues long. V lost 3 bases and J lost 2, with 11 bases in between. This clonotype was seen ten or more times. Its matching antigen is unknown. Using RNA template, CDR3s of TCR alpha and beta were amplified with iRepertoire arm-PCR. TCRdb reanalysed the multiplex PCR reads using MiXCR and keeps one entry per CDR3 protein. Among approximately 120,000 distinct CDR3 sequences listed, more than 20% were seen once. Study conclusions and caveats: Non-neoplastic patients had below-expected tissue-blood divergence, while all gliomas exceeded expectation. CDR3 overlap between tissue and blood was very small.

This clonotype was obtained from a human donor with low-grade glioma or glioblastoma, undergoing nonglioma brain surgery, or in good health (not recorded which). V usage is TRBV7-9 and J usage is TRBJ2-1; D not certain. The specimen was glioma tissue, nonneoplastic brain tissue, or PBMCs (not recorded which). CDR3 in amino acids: CASSFFPGPYNEQFF. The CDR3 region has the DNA TGTGCCAGCAGCTTTTTCCCGGGCCCCTACAATGAGCAGTTCTTC.